These 7 T cell receptor beta chains were all obtained from the same sample, sequenced in a study of T-cell memory formation after mild COVID-19. TCRdb reprocessed the 5' RACE reads via MiXCR and lists one record per CDR3 protein. The data contain 300,000 to 400,000 distinct CDR3 sequences, around 21% of them singletons. Sequencing was performed on PBMCs or a T cell subset sorted from them (not recorded which). The source is an adult woman who had mild COVID-19 (a few samples of this study predate the infection). Cell type and time point are not known.

This clonotype was picked up a small number of times. The CDR3 DNA reads TGTGCCAGCAGTTACGGCCGGGGGCAGAGTGAAGCTTTCTTT. It yields the protein CASSYGRGQSEAFF. The chain employs TRBV6-6 and TRBJ1-1; a weak D match, TRBD1 (6 bases). Germline CDR1 is MNHNY and CDR2 is SVGAGI (reference sequence). CDR3 length: 14 residues. V was cut by 2 bases and J by 7 bases, with 14 bases left in between.

This chain joins TRBV14 and TRBJ1-2; TRBD1 is a possible D gene (5 bases). The CDR3 covers 14 residues. Trimming cost V 0 bases and J 8 bases, with 13 bases left between them. The V gene's germline CDR1 is SGHDN and CDR2 FVKESK. The CDR3 here is CASSQDLGDLGYTF. The CDR3 region has the DNA TGTGCCAGCAGCCAAGATCTGGGGGACCTGGGCTACACCTTC.

This clonotype was counted between two and nine times. The chain combines TRBV7-2 with TRBJ2-7; 10 nucleotides line up with TRBD1. This CDR3 region has 14 residues. The germline V gene has CDR1 SGHTA and CDR2 FQGNSA. Germline trimming cut 5 bases from V and 3 bases from J; bases unmatched to any gene: 4. DNA for the CDR3: TGTGCCAGCAGCGAGGGACAGGGGAGCTACGAGCAGTACTTC. Translating gives CASSEGQGSYEQYF. Combining the CDR3 with reference TRBV7-2 and TRBJ2-7 gives the whole variable domain GAGVSQSPSNKVTEKGKDVELRCDPISGHTALYWYRQSLGQGLEFLIYFQGNSAPDKSGLPSDRFSAERTGGSVSTLTIQRTQQEDSAVYLCASSEGQGSYEQYFGPGTRLTVT.

V is TRBV3-1 and J is TRBJ2-7, with 10 bases lining up with TRBD1. Germline V gives CDR1 LGHDT, CDR2 YNNKEL (reference sequence). This CDR3 is 15 amino acids long. The V gene end was trimmed by 3 bases and the J gene end by 5 bases; junction bases not matched to a gene: 7. The CDR3: CASSHLGTGDDEQYF. The CDR3 DNA sequence: TGTGCCAGCAGCCACTTAGGGACAGGGGACGACGAGCAGTACTTC.

CDR3 protein: CASSGFPGLAVTSTDTQYF. The CDR3 bases are TGTGCCAGCAGCGGGTTTCCGGGACTAGCGGTTACTAGCACAGATACGCAGTATTTT. The chain couples TRBV9 to TRBJ2-3, with 11 bases fitting TRBD2. Trimming took 3 bases from V and 0 from J; bases not matched to a gene: 12. This CDR3 has 19 residues. CDR1 and CDR2 (germline): SGDLS, YYNGEE. Combining the CDR3 with reference TRBV9 and TRBJ2-3 gives the whole variable domain DSGVTQTPKHLITATGQRVTLRCSPRSGDLSVYWYQQSLDQGLQFLIQYYNGEERAKGNILERFSAQQFPDLHSELNLSSLELGDSALYFCASSGFPGLAVTSTDTQYFGPGTRLTVL.

This chain uses TRBV2 with TRBJ2-5; 8 bases match TRBD1. This CDR3 has 15 amino acids. J was trimmed by 4 bases and V by 4 bases; bases with no gene match: 8. CDR1 and CDR2 (germline): SNHLY, FYNNEI. DNA for the CDR3: TGTGCCAGCAGTGGGACAGGGATTCCTACAGAGACCCAGTACTTC. Its protein product is CASSGTGIPTETQYF.

This clonotype was counted between two and nine times. V is TRBV12-3 or TRBV12-4 and J is TRBJ1-2; 8 bases map to TRBD1. The V and J ends lost 3 bases and 4 bases, in that order; junction bases with no gene match: 7. The CDR3 sequence is 15 residues long. The CDR3 sequence is CASSFRPGGFYGYTF. Written as DNA, the CDR3 is TGTGCCAGCAGTTTCCGGCCAGGGGGCTTCTATGGCTACACCTTC.